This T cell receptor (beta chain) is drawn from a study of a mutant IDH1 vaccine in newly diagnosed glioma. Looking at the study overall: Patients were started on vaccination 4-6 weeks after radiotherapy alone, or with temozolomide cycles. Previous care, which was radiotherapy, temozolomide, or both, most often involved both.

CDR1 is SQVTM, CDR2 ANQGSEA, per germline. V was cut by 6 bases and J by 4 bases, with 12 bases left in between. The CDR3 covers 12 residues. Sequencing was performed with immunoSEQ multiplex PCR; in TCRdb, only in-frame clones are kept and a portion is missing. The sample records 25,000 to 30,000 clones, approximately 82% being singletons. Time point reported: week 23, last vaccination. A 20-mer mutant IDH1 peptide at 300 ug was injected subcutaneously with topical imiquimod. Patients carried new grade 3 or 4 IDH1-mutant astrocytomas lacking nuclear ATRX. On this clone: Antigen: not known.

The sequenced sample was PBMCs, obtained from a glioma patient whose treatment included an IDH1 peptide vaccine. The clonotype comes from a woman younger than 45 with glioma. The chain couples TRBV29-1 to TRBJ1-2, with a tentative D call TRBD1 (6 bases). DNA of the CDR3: TGCAGCGTGGCGACAGGCCCCTATGGCTACACCTTC. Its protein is CSVATGPYGYTF.